Shown below are 7 T cell receptor beta chains from a single sample sequenced in a study of blood T cell repertoires in COVID-19. The method was immunoSEQ multiplex PCR; TCRdb's version includes in-frame clones alone and lacks a portion of them. This sample has roughly 240,000 clones, with about four fifths found just once. Input material: PBMCs or T cells enriched from blood (not recorded which). These receptors were taken from a woman between 40 and 55 years old who had been exposed to COVID-19.

The chain joins TRBV7-6 to TRBJ2-5; TRBD2 matches at 8 bases. CDR1 is SGHVS, CDR2 FNYEAQ, per germline. The junction had 15 bases not matched to a gene; V was cut back by 4 bases and J by 5 bases. The CDR3 length is 17 residues. The CDR3 is CASSSEAPGGVGETQYF. CDR3 DNA sequence: TGTGCCAGCAGCTCGGAGGCTCCGGGGGGGGTCGGTGAGACCCAGTACTTC.

This sequence joins TRBV6-6 and TRBJ1-6, with D possibly being TRBD1 (5 bases). Germline CDR1 and CDR2: MNHNY and SVGAGI (reference sequence). Trimming left V 2 bases short and J 10 bases short, with 18 bases between. This CDR3 region has 16 residues. The chain's CDR3 is CASSYPTNRLGSPLHF. The CDR3 DNA sequence: TGTGCCAGCAGTTACCCCACGAACAGGTTAGGCTCACCCCTCCACTTT.

The chain is built from TRBV5-1 and TRBJ2-5; 7 bases agree with TRBD2. Germline CDR1 SGHRS, CDR2 YFSETQ. The CDR3 has 15 residues. The J segment lost 5 bases and the V segment lost 4 bases, leaving 11 bases of the junction unmatched. Here the CDR3 reads CASSDSPASGETQYF. CDR3 coding DNA: TGCGCCAGCAGCGACTCCCCTGCTAGCGGTGAGACCCAGTACTTC. Full variable domain (missing parts from reference TRBV5-1 and TRBJ2-5): KAGVTQTPRYLIKTRGQQVTLSCSPISGHRSVSWYQQTPGQGLQFLFEYFSETQRNKGNFPGRFSGRQFSNSRSEMNVSTLELGDSALYLCASSDSPASGETQYFGPGTRLLVL.

To note about this clone: The sample holds other DNA sequences that translate to the same CDR3. The chain carries TRBV18 and TRBJ1-5; 7 positions agree with TRBD1. Trimming took 2 bases from V and 4 from J; bases not matched to a gene: 2. There are 14 residues in the CDR3. The V gene's germline CDR1 is KGHSH and CDR2 LQKENI. CDR3 loop: CASSPGQDNQPQHF. CDR3 bases: TGTGCCAGCTCACCAGGACAGGATAATCAGCCCCAGCATTTT.

The chain links TRBV27 to TRBJ2-5; 7 nucleotides match TRBD1. V was pared by 6 bases and J by 4 bases, with 2 bases of the junction left unmatched. Germline V gene data show CDR1 as MNHEY and CDR2 as SMNVEV (reference sequence). CDR3 size: 12 residues. CDR3 residues: CASSAGGETQYF. The CDR3 DNA reads as TGTGCCAGCAGCGCAGGGGGAGAGACCCAGTACTTC.

V is TRBV6-5 and J is TRBJ1-1; D call uncertain. CDR3 size: 14 residues. Trimming stripped 2 bases from V and 5 bases from J, with 12 bases between. Per the germline V gene, CDR1 is MNHEY and CDR2 is SVGAGI. The CDR3 nucleotides read TGTGCCAGCAGTTACGAGGGAATGAGGACTGAAGCTTTCTTT. It yields the protein CASSYEGMRTEAFF.

The rearrangement links TRBV18 to TRBJ1-1; D possibly corresponds to TRBD1 (5 bases). This CDR3 has 16 residues. V was pared by 3 bases and J by 3 bases, with 17 bases between. Per the germline V gene, CDR1 is KGHSH and CDR2 is LQKENI. CDR3: CASSPLDGGRDTEAFF. CDR3 nucleotide sequence: TGTGCCAGCTCACCGTTGGACGGGGGACGGGACACTGAAGCTTTCTTT.